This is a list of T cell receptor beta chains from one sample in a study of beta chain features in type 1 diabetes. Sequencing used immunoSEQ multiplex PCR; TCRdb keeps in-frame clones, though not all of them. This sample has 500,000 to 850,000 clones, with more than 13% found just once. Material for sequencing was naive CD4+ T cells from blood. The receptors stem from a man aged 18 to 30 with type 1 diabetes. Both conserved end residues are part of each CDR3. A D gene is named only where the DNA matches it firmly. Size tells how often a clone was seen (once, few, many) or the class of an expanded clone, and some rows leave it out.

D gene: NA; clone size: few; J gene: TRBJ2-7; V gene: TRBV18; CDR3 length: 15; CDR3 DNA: TGTGCCAGCTCACCGGGGCTGGCTTCCTCCTACGAGCAGTACTTC; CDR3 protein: CASSPGLASSYEQYF
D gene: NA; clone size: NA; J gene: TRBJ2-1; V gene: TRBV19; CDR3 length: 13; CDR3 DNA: TGTGCCAGACAGGACTACCATTGGGATGAGCAGTTCTTC; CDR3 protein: CARQDYHWDEQFF
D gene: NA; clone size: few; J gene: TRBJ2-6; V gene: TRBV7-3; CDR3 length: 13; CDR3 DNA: TGTGCCAGCAGGTACTCTGGGGCCAACGTCCTGACTTTC; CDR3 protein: CASRYSGANVLTF
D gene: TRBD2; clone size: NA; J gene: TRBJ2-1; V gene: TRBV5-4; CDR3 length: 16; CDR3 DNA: TGTGCCAGCAGCTTGGCCCTAGCGGGAGGGAACAATGAGCAGTTCTTC; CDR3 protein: CASSLALAGGNNEQFF
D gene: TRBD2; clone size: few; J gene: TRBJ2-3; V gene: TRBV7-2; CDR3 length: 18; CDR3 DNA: TGTGCCAGCAAATCGGGAGGGGCAGGGCCCACGAGCACAGATACGCAGTATTTT; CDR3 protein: CASKSGGAGPTSTDTQYF
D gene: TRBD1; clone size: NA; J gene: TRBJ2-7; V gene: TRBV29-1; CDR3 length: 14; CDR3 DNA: TGCAGCGCCGTACGACCGGACAGGTTTGACGAGCAGTACTTC; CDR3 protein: CSAVRPDRFDEQYF
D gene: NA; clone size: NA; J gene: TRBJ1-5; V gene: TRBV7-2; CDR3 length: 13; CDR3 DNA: TGTGCCAGCAGCCTAGACCCTGATCAGCCCCAGCATTTT; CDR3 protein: CASSLDPDQPQHF
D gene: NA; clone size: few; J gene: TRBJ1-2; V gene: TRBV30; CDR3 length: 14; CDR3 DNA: TGTGCCTGGACGTGGGGGCGCCTGGGCTATGGCTACACCTTC; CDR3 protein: CAWTWGRLGYGYTF
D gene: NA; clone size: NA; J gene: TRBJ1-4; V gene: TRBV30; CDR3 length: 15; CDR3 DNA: TGTGCCTGGAGTGCCATCTGGGCGACTCATGAAAAACTGTTTTTT; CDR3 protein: CAWSAIWATHEKLFF
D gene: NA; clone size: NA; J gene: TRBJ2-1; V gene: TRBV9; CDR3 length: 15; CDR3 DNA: TGTGCCAGCAGCGTAGGAGGGCCCCACTACAATGAGCAGTTCTTC; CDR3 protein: CASSVGGPHYNEQFF
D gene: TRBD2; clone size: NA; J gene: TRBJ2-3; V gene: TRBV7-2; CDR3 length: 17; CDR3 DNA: TGTGCCAGCAGCTCCCGGGGGCAGCGGGGGGGCCTGGATACGCAGTATTTT; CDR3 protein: CASSSRGQRGGLDTQYF
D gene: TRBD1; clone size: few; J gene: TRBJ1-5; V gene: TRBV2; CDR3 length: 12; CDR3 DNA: TGTGCCAGCACTAGGGACAGTCAGCCCCAGCATTTT; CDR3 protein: CASTRDSQPQHF
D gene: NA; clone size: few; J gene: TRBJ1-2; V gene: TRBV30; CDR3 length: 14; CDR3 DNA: TGTGCCTGGAGTCCGGGATACCTTAACTATGGCTACACCTTC; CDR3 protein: CAWSPGYLNYGYTF
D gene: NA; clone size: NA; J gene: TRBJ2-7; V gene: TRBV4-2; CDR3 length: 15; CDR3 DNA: TGTGCCAGCAGCCAAGATCCGCGGACCACCTACGAGCAGTACTTC; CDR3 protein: CASSQDPRTTYEQYF
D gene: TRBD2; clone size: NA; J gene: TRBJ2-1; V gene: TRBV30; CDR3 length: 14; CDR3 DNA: TGTGCCTGGAGCCGGACTAGCGGCTACAATGAGCAGTTCTTC; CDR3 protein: CAWSRTSGYNEQFF
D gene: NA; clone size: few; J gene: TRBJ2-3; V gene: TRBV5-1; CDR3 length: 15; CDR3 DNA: TGCGCCAGCAGTTCGGGACTGCCGGTGACAGATACGCAGTATTTT; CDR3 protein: CASSSGLPVTDTQYF
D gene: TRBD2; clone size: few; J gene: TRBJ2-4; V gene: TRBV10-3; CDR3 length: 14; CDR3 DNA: TGTGCCATCAGCGGCCGGGGGGGAGGAGACATTCAGTACTTC; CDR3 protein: CAISGRGGGDIQYF